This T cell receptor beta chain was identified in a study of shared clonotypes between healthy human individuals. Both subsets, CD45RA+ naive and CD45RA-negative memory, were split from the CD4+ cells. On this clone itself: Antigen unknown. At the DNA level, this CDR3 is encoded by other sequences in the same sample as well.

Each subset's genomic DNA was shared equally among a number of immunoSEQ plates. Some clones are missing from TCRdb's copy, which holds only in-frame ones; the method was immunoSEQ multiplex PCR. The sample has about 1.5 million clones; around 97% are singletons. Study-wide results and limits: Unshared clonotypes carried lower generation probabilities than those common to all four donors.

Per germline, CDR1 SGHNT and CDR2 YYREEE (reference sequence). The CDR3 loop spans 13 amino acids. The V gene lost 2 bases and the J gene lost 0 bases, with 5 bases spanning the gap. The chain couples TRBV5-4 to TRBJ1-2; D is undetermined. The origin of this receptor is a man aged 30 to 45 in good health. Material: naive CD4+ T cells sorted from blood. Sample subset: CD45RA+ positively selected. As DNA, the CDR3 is TGTGCCAGCAGCTTAAGGGCTAACTATGGCTACACCTTC. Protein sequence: CASSLRANYGYTF.